Shown below are 5 T cell receptor beta chains from a single sample sequenced in a study of T cell responses to AZD1222 COVID-19 vaccine. Some clones are missing from TCRdb's copy, which holds only in-frame ones; the method was immunoSEQ multiplex PCR. Of roughly 45,000 clones in the sample, around 80% were seen once. The sample consisted of peripheral blood, taken on day 0 of AZD1222 vaccination. All receptors come from an adult in good health.

The CDR3 DNA reads TGTGCCAGCAGCTGGGGGCGGGGGAGCACGCAGTATTTT. Its protein is CASSWGRGSTQYF. This sequence joins TRBV5-6 and TRBJ2-3; tentatively, D is TRBD2 (7 bases). The ends were cut back, 3 bases at V and 9 bases at J, with 14 bases in the middle. Germline assignment: CDR1 SGHDT and CDR2 YYEEEE. The CDR3 contains 13 residues.

CDR3 coding DNA: TGTGCCAGCAGTCCCCAGGGGGGCAGGGGTACTGAAGCTTTCTTT. This codes for CASSPQGGRGTEAFF. The chain is built from TRBV27 and TRBJ1-1; 7 bases agree with TRBD1. From germline, CDR1 is MNHEY and CDR2 SMNVEV (reference sequence). V trimming: 5 bases; J trimming: 5 bases; junction bases outside the gene matches: 11. The CDR3 extends over 15 amino acids.

The V call is TRBV11-2, the J call TRBJ2-1; 11 nucleotides match TRBD2. J lost 6 bases, V lost 7 bases, and 8 bases had no gene match. The CDR3 totals 15 residues. CDR1 is SGHAT, CDR2 FQNNGV, per germline. The CDR3 DNA reads as TGTGCCAGCACCAATAGCGGGGGGGCCGGCAATGAGCAGTTCTTC. Translating it yields CASTNSGGAGNEQFF. Looking up the rest from reference TRBV11-2 and TRBJ2-1 gives the full variable domain: EAGVAQSPRYKIIEKRQSVAFWCNPISGHATLYWYQQILGQGPKLLIQFQNNGVVDDSQLPKDRFSAERLKGVDSTLKIQPAKLEDSAVYLCASTNSGGAGNEQFFGPGTRLTVL.

The V gene is TRBV4-1, the J gene TRBJ1-4, with D possibly matching TRBD1 (5 bases). The ends were cut back, 2 bases at V and 7 bases at J, with 11 bases in the middle. This CDR3 spans 14 amino acids. Germline V gene sequence: CDR1 MGHRA, CDR2 YSYEKL. CDR3 nucleotides: TGCGCCAGCAGCCAACCGGGGACCTCTGAAAAACTGTTTTTT. It translates to CASSQPGTSEKLFF.

The chain uses TRBV6-2 or TRBV6-3 and TRBJ2-1; 11 bases are a match to TRBD2. Germline V lookup: CDR1 MNHEY, CDR2 SVGEGT. Unmatched junction bases numbered 4, after V lost 5 bases and J lost 13 bases. The CDR3 extends over 12 amino acids. In DNA form, the CDR3 reads TGTGCCAGCAGTCGGGGACTAGCGGTACAGTTCTTC. Protein: CASSRGLAVQFF.